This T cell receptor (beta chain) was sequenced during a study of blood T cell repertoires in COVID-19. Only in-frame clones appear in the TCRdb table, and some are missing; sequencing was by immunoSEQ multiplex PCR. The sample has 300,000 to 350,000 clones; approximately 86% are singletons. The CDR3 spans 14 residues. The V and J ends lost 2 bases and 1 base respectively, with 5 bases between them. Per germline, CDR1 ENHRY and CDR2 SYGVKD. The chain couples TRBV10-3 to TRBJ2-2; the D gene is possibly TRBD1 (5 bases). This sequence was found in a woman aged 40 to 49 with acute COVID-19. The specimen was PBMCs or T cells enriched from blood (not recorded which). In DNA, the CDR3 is TGTGCCATCAGTGAGGGACAGAACACCGGGGAGCTGTTTTTT. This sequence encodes CAISEGQNTGELFF.